This T cell receptor beta chain originates from a study of cytomegalovirus exposure and HLA in healthy donors. Turning to the study itself: Per a later analysis, the roughly 640 first-cohort and approximately 120 validation repertoires shared one platform. The study, taken as a whole, reports: Rarity held for most TCR sequences, but there were some public TCRs that occurred in many donors. Three chains linked to CMV were shown in vitro to be specific for CMV antigens. The study listed 150 to 200 cytomegalovirus-associated TCR beta chains.

A note on this clone: The target antigen is unknown.

The CDR3 sequence is 12 residues long. Germline lookup yields CDR1 KGHSH and CDR2 LQKENI. Trimming pared 6 bases from V and 10 bases from J, leaving 13 bases between. TCRdb's copy holds only in-frame clones and misses some; the assay was immunoSEQ multiplex PCR. Among 110,000 or so clones listed, approximately 86% were seen once. This receptor was identified in a woman aged 18-29 years in good health and CMV-seropositive. The rearrangement uses TRBV18 and TRBJ2-1, with a weak D call TRBD2 (6 bases). Sequenced material: PBMCs. CDR3 coding DNA: TGTGCCAGCTCGCGGGACCGGGGCGAGCAGTTCTTC. It translates to CASSRDRGEQFF.